The present T cell receptor (beta chain) was sequenced within a study of molecular identifiers for immune sequencing clone quantification. Looking at the study overall: Naive CD8 cell RNA, from 20,000 or 100,000 cells, was split five ways in replicates, with four sequenced. General study findings and limits: The share of molecules held by clones above 20 RNA copies was over 99% in effector cells and under 1% in naive cells.

The authors gated naive CD8 T cells as CD8+CD4-CCR7+CD45RA+ for sorting. This clonotype was seen a handful of times. Its antigen remains unknown. One junction end disagrees with the germline gene, perhaps due to a read error. The CDR3 extends over 13 amino acids. Germline values: CDR1 SGHVS, CDR2 FNYEAQ. TCRdb called the PCR reads again in MiXCR, with one record for every CDR3 protein. The table shows 75,000 to 95,000 distinct CDR3 sequences, with around a quarter occurring only once. The TCR originated in a human donor in good health. Some libraries in this study had Jurkat cell RNA spiked in. Material for sequencing was naive CD8+ T cells from blood, with Jurkat cell RNA spiked in. The subset was: FACS-sorted CD8+CD4-CCR7+CD45RA+ naive T cells. V gene TRBV7-6 combines with J gene TRBJ2-6, with D uncertain. The CDR3 sequence: CASSSLAADVLTF. In DNA form, the CDR3 reads TGTGCCAGCAGCTCCCTGGCGGCCGACGTCCTGACTTTC.